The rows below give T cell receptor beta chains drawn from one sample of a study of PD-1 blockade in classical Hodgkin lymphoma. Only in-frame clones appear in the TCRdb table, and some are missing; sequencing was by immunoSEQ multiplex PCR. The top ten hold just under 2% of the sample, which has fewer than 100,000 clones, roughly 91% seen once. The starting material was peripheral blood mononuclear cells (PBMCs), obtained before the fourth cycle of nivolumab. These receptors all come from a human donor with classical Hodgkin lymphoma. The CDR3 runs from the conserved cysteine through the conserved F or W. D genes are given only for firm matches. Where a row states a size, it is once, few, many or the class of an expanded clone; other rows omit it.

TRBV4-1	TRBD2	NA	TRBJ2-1	CASSQAAGTSSYNEQFF	TGCGCCAGCAGCCAAGCAGCTGGGACTAGCTCCTACAATGAGCAGTTCTTC
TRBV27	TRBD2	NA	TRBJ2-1	CASSETSGHNEQFF	TGTGCCAGCAGTGAGACTAGCGGACACAATGAGCAGTTCTTC
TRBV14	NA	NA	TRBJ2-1	CASSQAGAPYNEQFF	TGTGCCAGCAGCCAAGCGGGAGCCCCCTACAATGAGCAGTTCTTC
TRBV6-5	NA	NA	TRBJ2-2	CASSYGVGTGELFF	TGTGCCAGCAGTTATGGAGTTGGTACCGGGGAGCTGTTTTTT
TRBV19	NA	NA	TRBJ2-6	CASSSQRTSLSGANVLTF	TGTGCCAGTAGTTCCCAGCGGACCTCTCTCTCTGGGGCCAACGTCCTGACTTTC
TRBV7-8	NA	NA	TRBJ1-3	CASSSSINSGNTIYF	TGTGCCAGCAGCTCCTCCATAAACTCTGGAAACACCATATATTTT
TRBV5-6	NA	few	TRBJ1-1	CASSRLGGGNTEAFF	TGTGCCAGCAGCCGTCTTGGGGGAGGGAACACTGAAGCTTTCTTT
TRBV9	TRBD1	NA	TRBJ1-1	CASSVGGTGTEAFF	TGTGCCAGCAGCGTAGGGGGGACAGGCACTGAAGCTTTCTTT
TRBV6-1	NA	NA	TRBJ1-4	CAISTGGLEGKLFF	TGTGCCATCTCAACTGGGGGGCTGGAGGGAAAACTGTTTTTT
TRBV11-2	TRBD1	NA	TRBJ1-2	CASSPVRGQGRGYGYTF	TGTGCCAGCAGCCCCGTTAGAGGACAGGGACGGGGATATGGCTACACCTTC
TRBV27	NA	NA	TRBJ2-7	CASQGQSGPYEQYF	TGTGCCAGCCAAGGACAGTCGGGCCCCTACGAGCAGTACTTC
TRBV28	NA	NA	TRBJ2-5	CASTSSGDRVPSETQYF	TGTGCCAGCACCAGCTCGGGGGATAGGGTACCCTCGGAGACCCAGTACTTC
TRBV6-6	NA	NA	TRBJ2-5	CASSYSQGTYQETQYF	TGTGCCAGCAGTTACTCCCAGGGGACGTACCAAGAGACCCAGTACTTC
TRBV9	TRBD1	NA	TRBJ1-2	CASSAHTRGLPNYGYTF	TGTGCCAGCAGCGCCCACACCAGGGGGCTTCCTAACTATGGCTACACCTTC
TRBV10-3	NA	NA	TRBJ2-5	CAISELEEETQYF	TGTGCCATCAGTGAGCTTGAGGAGGAGACCCAGTACTTC
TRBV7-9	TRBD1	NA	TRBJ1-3	CASSFTGGASSGNTIYF	TGTGCCAGCAGCTTTACAGGGGGCGCAAGCTCTGGAAACACCATATATTTT
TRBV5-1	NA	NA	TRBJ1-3	CASSLSTATGNTIYF	TGCGCCAGCAGCTTGTCCACAGCCACAGGAAACACCATATATTTT
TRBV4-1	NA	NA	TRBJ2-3	CASSQAGGDTQYF	TGCGCCAGCAGCCAAGCTGGAGGAGATACGCAGTATTTT
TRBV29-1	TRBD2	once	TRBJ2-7	CSVVRGLAGVGYEQYF	TGCAGCGTTGTCCGGGGACTAGCGGGAGTAGGGTACGAGCAGTACTTC
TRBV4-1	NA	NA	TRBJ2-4	CASSQGQPLAKNIQYF	TGCGCCAGCAGCCAAGGTCAACCCCTAGCCAAAAACATTCAGTACTTC
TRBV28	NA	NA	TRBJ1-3	CASGETGRSGNTIYF	TGTGCCAGCGGGGAGACAGGTCGCTCTGGAAACACCATATATTTT
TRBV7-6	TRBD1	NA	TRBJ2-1	CASSTRDRLRDNEQFF	TGTGCCAGCAGCACAAGGGACAGACTAAGGGACAATGAGCAGTTCTTC
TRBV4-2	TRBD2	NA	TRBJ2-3	CASSPRGSGVRKARADTQYF	TGTGCCAGCAGCCCGAGGGGTAGCGGGGTACGTAAGGCCAGGGCAGATACGCAGTATTTT
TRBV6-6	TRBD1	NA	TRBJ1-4	CASSYSRQGKVEKLFF	TGTGCCAGCAGTTACTCAAGACAGGGTAAAGTTGAAAAACTGTTTTTT
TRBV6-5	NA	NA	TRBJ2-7	CASSYSSAYEQYF	TGTGCCAGCAGTTACTCATCCGCCTACGAGCAGTACTTC
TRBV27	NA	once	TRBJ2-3	CASSLPHTDTQYF	TGTGCCAGCAGTTTACCCCACACAGATACGCAGTATTTT
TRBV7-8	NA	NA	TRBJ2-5	CASSRAIGGTQYF	TGTGCCAGCAGCCGAGCCATAGGTGGGACCCAGTACTTC
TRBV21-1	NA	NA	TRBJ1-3	CASSYRINLKPGNTIYF	TGTGCCAGCAGCTACAGGATCAATCTAAAGCCTGGAAACACCATATATTTT
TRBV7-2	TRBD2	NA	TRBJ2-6	CASSLGGGRAEGANVLTF	TGTGCCAGCAGCTTAGGAGGCGGGAGGGCCGAAGGGGCCAACGTCCTGACTTTC
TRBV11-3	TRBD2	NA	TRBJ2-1	CASSLGTIAGGDEQFF	TGTGCCAGCAGCCTAGGGACGATAGCGGGAGGCGATGAGCAGTTCTTC
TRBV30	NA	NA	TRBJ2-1	CAWRGILGQFF	TGTGCCTGGAGGGGGATTCTTGGGCAGTTCTTC
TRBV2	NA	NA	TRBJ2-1	CASAQNSGVVQFF	TGTGCCAGCGCGCAAAACTCAGGAGTAGTGCAGTTCTTC
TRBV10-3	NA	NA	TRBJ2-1	CAISEPYNEQFF	TGTGCCATCAGTGAACCTTACAATGAGCAGTTCTTC
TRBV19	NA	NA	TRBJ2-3	CASSLTRQQLSTDTQYF	TGTGCCAGTAGTCTAACCCGACAGCAACTAAGCACAGATACGCAGTATTTT
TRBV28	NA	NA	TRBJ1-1	CASSLSEEMNTEAFF	TGTGCCAGCAGTTTAAGCGAGGAAATGAACACTGAAGCTTTCTTT
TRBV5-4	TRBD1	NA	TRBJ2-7	CASSFGGQGADEQYF	TGTGCCAGCAGCTTCGGGGGACAGGGGGCCGACGAGCAGTACTTC
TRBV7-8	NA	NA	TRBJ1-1	CASSLGVSTEAFF	TGTGCCAGCAGCTTAGGCGTCAGCACTGAAGCTTTCTTT
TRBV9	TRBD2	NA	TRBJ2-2	CASSVAPGGSYGGELFF	TGTGCCAGCAGCGTAGCTCCGGGCGGGAGCTACGGCGGGGAGCTGTTTTTT
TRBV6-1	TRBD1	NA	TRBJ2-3	CASSGDRGHTDTQYF	TGTGCCAGCAGTGGGGACAGGGGGCACACAGATACGCAGTATTTT
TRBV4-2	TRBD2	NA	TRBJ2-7	CASSHPGLIYPEQYF	TGTGCCAGCAGCCATCCGGGACTAATATATCCCGAGCAGTACTTC
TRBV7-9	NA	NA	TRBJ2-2	CASKLTQGSGELFF	TGTGCCAGCAAACTAACCCAGGGTTCCGGGGAGCTGTTTTTT
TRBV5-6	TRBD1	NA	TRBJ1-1	CASSLDRVVNTEAFF	TGTGCCAGCAGCTTAGACAGGGTGGTGAACACTGAAGCTTTCTTT
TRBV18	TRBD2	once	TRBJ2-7	CASSPPGWGGYEQYF	TGTGCCAGCTCACCACCGGGATGGGGGGGCTACGAGCAGTACTTC
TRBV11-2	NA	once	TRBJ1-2	CASYPGGRDGYTF	TGTGCCAGCTACCCAGGAGGGAGGGATGGCTACACCTTC
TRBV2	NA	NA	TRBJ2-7	CASPRESGDEQYF	TGTGCCAGTCCCAGAGAGTCGGGCGACGAGCAGTACTTC
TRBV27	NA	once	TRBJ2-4	CASSPARGIQYF	TGTGCCAGCAGTCCCGCCCGAGGCATTCAGTACTTC
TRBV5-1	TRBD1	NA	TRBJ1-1	CASRWGQGTREAFF	TGCGCCAGCAGGTGGGGACAGGGCACGCGTGAAGCTTTCTTT
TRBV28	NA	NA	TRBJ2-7	CASSFSTTGPGEQYF	TGTGCCAGCAGTTTCTCCACCACGGGCCCGGGTGAGCAGTACTTC
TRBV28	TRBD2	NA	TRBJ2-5	CASSLGAGNQETQYF	TGTGCCAGCAGTTTGGGAGCGGGAAACCAAGAGACCCAGTACTTC
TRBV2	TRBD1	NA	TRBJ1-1	CASSLQGFF	TGTGCCAGCAGCTTACAGGGGTTCTTT
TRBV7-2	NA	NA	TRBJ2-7	CASSSARGTSSYEQYF	TGTGCCAGCAGCTCCGCACGGGGGACTTCATCTTACGAGCAGTACTTC
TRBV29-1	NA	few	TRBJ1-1	CSVVRGTEAFF	TGCAGCGTTGTAAGGGGCACTGAAGCTTTCTTT
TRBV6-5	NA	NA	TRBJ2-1	CASSYEGGVSYNEQFF	TGTGCCAGCAGTTACGAGGGGGGCGTCTCCTACAATGAGCAGTTCTTC
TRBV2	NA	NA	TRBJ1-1	CASSVSSGGAFF	TGTGCCAGCAGTGTGTCGAGTGGTGGAGCTTTCTTT
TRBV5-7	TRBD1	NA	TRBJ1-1	CASSWYRGNMNTEAFF	TGTGCCAGCAGCTGGTACAGGGGTAACATGAACACTGAAGCTTTCTTT
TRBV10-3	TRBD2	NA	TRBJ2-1	CAISGTSGDYNEQFF	TGTGCCATCAGTGGGACTAGCGGGGACTACAATGAGCAGTTCTTC
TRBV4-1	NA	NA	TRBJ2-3	CASSFKGTDTQYF	TGCGCCAGCAGTTTCAAGGGCACAGATACGCAGTATTTT
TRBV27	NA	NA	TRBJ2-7	CASSPRGYLLEQYF	TGTGCCAGCTCACCACGGGGGTACCTCCTGGAGCAGTACTTC
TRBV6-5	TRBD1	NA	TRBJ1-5	CASSSLTGGDQPQHF	TGTGCCAGCAGTTCACTAACAGGGGGAGATCAGCCCCAGCATTTT
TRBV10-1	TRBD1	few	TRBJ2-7	CASSGTGVWSEQYF	TGCGCCAGCAGCGGGACAGGGGTTTGGTCCGAGCAGTACTTC